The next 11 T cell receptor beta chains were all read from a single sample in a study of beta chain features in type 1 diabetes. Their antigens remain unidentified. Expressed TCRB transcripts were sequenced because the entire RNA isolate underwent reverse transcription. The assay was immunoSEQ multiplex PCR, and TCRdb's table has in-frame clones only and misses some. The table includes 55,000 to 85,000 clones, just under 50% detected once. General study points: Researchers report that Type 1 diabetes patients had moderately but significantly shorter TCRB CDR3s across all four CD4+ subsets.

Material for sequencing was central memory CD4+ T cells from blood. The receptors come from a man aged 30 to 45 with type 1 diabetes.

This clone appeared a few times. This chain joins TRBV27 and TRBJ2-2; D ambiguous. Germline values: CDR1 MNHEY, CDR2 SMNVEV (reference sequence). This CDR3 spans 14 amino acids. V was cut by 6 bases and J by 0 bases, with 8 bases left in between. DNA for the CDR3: TGTGCCAGCAGACACGAGGCGAACACCGGGGAGCTGTTTTTT. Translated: CASRHEANTGELFF.

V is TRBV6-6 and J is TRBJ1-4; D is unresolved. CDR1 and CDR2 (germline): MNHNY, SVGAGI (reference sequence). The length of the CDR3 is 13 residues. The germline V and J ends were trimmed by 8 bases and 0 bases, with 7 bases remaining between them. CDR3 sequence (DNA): TGTGCCAGCCTTTTTTCAACTAATGAAAAACTGTTTTTT. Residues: CASLFSTNEKLFF.

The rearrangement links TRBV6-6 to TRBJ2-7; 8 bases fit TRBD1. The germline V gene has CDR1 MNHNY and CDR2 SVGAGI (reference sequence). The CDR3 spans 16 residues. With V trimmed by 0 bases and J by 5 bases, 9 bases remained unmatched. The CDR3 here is CASSYSTSRQGHEQYF. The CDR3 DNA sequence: TGTGCCAGCAGTTACTCGACAAGCCGACAGGGGCACGAGCAGTACTTC.

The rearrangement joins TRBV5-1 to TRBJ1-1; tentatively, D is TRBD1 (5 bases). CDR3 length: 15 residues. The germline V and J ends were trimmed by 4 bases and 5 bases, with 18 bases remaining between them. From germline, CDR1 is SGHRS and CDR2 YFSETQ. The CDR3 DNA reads TGCGCCAGCAGCCCGGGGGGACGGGTCGAGACTGAAGCTTTCTTT. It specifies CASSPGGRVETEAFF.

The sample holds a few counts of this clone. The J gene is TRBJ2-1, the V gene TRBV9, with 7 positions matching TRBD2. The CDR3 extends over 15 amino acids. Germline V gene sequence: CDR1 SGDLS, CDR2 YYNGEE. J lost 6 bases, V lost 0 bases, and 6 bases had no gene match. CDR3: CASSVGGGSSNEQFF. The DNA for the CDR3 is TGTGCCAGCAGCGTAGGGGGCGGGAGTAGCAATGAGCAGTTCTTC.

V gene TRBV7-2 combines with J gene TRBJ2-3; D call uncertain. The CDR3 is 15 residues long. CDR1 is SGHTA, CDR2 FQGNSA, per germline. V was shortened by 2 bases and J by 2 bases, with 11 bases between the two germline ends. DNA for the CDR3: TGTGCCAGCAGCTTACCCTTGGCCGCCACAGATACGCAGTATTTT. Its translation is CASSLPLAATDTQYF. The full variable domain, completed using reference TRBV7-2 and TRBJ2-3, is GAGVSQSPSNKVTEKGKDVELRCDPISGHTALYWYRQSLGQGLEFLIYFQGNSAPDKSGLPSDRFSAERTGGSVSTLTIQRTQQEDSAVYLCASSLPLAATDTQYFGPGTRLTVL.

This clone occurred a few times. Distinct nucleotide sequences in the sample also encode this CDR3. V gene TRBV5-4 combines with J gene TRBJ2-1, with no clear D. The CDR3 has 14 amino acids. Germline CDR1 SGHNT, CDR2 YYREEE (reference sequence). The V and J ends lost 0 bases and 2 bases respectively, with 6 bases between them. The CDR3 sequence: CASSLGGAYNEQFF. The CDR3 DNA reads TGTGCCAGCAGCTTGGGCGGCGCCTACAATGAGCAGTTCTTC.

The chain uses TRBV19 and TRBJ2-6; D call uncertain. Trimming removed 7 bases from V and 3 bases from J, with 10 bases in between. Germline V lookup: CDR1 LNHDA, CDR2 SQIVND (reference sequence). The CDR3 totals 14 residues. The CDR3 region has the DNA TGTGCCAGTATCGACACGTATGGGGCCAACGTCCTGACTTTC. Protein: CASIDTYGANVLTF.

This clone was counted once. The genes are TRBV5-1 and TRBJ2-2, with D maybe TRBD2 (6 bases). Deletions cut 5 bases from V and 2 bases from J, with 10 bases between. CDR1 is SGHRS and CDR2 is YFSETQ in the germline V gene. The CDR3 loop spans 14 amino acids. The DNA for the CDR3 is TGCGCCAGCAGAATAGCGGACAACACCGGGGAGCTGTTTTTT. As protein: CASRIADNTGELFF.

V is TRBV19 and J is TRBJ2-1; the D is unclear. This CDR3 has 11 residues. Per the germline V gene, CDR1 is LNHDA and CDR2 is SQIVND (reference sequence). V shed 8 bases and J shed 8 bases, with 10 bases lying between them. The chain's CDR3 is CASAQDHEQFF. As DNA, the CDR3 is TGTGCCAGTGCCCAGGATCATGAGCAGTTCTTC. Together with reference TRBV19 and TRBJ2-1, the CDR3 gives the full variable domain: DGGITQSPKYLFRKEGQNVTLSCEQNLNHDAMYWYRQDPGQGLRLIYYSQIVNDFQKGDIAEGYSVSREKKESFPLTVTSAQKNPTAFYLCASAQDHEQFFGPGTRLTVL.

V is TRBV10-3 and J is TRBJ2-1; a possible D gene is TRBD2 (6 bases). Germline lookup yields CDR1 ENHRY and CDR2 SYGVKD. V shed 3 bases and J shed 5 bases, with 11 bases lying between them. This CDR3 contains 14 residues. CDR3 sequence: CAISEATRNNEQFF. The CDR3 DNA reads TGTGCCATCAGTGAAGCGACTAGGAACAATGAGCAGTTCTTC.